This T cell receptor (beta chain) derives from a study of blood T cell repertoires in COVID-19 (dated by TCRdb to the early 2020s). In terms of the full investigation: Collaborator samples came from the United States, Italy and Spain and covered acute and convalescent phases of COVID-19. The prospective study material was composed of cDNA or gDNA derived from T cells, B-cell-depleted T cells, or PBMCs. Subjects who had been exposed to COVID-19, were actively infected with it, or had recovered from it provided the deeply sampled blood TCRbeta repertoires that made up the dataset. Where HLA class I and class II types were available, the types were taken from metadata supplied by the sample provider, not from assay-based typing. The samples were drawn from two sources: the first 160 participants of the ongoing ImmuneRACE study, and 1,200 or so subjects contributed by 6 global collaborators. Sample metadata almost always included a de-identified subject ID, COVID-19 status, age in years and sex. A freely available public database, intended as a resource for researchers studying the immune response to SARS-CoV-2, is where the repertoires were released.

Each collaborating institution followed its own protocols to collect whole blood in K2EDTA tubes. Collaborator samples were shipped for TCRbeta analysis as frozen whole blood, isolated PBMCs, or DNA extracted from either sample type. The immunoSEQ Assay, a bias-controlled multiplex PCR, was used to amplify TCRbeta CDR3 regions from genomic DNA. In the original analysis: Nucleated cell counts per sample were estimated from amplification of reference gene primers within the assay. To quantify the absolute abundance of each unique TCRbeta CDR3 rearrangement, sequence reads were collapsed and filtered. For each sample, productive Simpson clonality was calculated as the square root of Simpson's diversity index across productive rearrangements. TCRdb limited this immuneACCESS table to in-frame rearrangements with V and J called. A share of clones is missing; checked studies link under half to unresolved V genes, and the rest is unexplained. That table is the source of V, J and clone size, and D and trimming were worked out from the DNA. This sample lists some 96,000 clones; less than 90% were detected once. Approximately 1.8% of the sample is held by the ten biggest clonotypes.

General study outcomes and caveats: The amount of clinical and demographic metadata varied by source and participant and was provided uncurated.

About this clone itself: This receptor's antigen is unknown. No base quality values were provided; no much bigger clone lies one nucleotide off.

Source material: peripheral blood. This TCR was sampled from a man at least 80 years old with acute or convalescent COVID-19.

The base sequence is TGTGCCACCGTCGGGACAGCTAAGAACACTGAAGCTTTCTTT. This translates into CATVGTAKNTEAFF. Rearrangement joined TRBV6-5 to TRBJ1-1; 7 bases in the middle match TRBD1. Including the terminal cysteine and phenylalanine, the CDR3 comprises 14 residues. The retained sequence is limited to the CDR3, 42 bases, with the frame set at the first base. The germline V gene yields MNHEY for CDR1 and SVGAGI for CDR2. The germline V and J ends show losses of 10 bases and 1 base respectively, and no gene match explains 9 bases of the junction.